Following are 2 T cell receptor beta chains from one sample sequenced in a study of shared clonotypes between healthy human individuals. Sequenced by immunoSEQ multiplex PCR; TCRdb stores in-frame clones only, minus some. The sample comprises 2 million to 2.5 million clones, 85% to 95% of which are singletons, and 0.1% to 0.15% rests with the top ten. Sequenced input: naive CD4+ T cells sorted from blood. Sample subset: CD45RA+ positively selected. These receptors came from a man aged 18 to 29 in good health.

In this sample, this clone turned up once. The gene calls are TRBV20-1 and TRBJ1-2; 9 bases align to TRBD1. This CDR3 spans 11 amino acids. The germline V gene has CDR1 DFQATT and CDR2 SNEGSKA (reference sequence). V trimming: 6 bases; J trimming: 7 bases; junction bases outside the gene matches: 3. The CDR3 DNA sequence: TGCAGTGCCCAGACAGGGGGTGGCTACACCTTC. Protein sequence: CSAQTGGGYTF.

This chain joins TRBV6-1 and TRBJ1-1; perhaps TRBD1 as D (6 bases). V lost 7 bases to trimming and J lost 2 bases, with 17 bases between them. The CDR3 totals 15 residues. Per the germline V gene, CDR1 is MNHNS and CDR2 is SASEGT. DNA of the CDR3: TGTGCCAGCATCGGAGGGGGGGCAATAAACACTGAAGCTTTCTTT. Translating it yields CASIGGGAINTEAFF.